This T cell receptor beta chain was profiled in a study of blood T cells in healthy people across ages. The authors ran a second PCR of roughly 6 to 12 cycles using a sample-barcoded 5' primer and a J-beta primer mix. MiXCR was run by TCRdb on the 5' RACE reads, yielding one entry per CDR3 protein. The sample lists almost 1 million distinct CDR3 sequences, 51% occurring once. CDR1 and CDR2 (germline): SGHTA, FQGNSA. CDR3 length: 13 amino acids. V was pared by 5 bases and J by 2 bases, with 8 bases between. Sequences were obtained from blood. The sequence came from a woman between 55 and 75 years old in good health. The chain joins TRBV7-2 to TRBJ2-3; no firm D call. CDR3 residues: CASSAQFTDTQYF. As DNA, the CDR3 is TGTGCCAGCAGCGCACAGTTCACAGATACGCAGTATTTT.